This T cell receptor beta chain came from a study of CD8 T cells in Susac syndrome. When the RNA was reverse transcribed, random hexamers were used with an input of about 0.5 to 1 ug. TCR beta CDR3 was amplified by immunoSEQ multiplex PCR. This amplification extended across 54 Vbeta and 13 Jbeta segments. TCRdb re-analysed the immunoSEQ multiplex PCR reads in MiXCR, keeping a single row per CDR3 protein. Of over 95,000 distinct CDR3 sequences listed, around 93% are singletons. The study sequenced TCR beta in blood CD8+ and CD4+ T cells. The controls were healthy donors who were matched for age and sex. V was clipped by 11 bases and J by 3 bases, with 25 bases between them. The CDR3 sequence is 16 residues long. Germline values: CDR1 WNHNN, CDR2 SYGVQD (reference sequence).

This receptor was taken from a human donor in good health. J is TRBJ1-1 and V is TRBV10-1; D ambiguous. The source material was CD8+ T cells from PBMCs. CDR3 region: CAASNRSGFRDTEAFF. The CDR3 coding sequence is TGCGCCGCCTCAAACCGATCAGGTTTTAGGGACACTGAAGCTTTCTTT.